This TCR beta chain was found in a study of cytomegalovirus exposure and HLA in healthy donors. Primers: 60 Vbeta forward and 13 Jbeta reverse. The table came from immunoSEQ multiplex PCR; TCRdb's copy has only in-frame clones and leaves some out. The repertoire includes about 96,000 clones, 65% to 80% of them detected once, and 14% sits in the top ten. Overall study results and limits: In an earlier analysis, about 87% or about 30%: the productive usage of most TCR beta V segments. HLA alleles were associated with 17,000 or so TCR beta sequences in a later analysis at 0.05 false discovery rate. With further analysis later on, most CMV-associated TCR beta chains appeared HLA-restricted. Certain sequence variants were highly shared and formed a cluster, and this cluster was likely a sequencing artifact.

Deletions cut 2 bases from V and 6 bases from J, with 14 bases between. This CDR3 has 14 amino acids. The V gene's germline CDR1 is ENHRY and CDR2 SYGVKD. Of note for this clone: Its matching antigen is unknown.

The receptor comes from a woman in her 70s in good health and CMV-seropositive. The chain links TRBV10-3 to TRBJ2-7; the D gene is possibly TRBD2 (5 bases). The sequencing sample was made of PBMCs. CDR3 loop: CAISEVEVLGEQYF. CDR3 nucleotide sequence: TGTGCCATCAGTGAGGTGGAGGTTTTGGGCGAGCAGTACTTC.